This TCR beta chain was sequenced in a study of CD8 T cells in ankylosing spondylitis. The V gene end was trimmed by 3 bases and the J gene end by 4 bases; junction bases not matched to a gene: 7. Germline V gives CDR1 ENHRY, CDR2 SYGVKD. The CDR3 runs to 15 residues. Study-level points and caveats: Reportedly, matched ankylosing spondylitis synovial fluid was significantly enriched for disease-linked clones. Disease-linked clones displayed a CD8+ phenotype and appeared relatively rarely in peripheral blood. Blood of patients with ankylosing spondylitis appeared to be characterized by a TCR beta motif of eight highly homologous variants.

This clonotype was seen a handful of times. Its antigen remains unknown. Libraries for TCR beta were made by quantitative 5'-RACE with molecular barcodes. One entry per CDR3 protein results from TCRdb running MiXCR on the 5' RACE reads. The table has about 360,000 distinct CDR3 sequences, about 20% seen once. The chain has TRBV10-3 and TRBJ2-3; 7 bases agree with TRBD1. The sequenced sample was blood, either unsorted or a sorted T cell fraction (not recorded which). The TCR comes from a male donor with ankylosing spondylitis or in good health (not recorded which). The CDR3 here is CAISEDRDIADTQYF. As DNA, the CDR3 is TGTGCCATCAGTGAAGACAGGGATATAGCAGATACGCAGTATTTT.